This T cell receptor (beta chain) came from a study of CD8 T cells in Susac syndrome. Random hexamers were used to reverse transcribe roughly 0.45 to 1 ug of RNA. MiXCR was run by TCRdb on the immunoSEQ multiplex PCR reads, yielding one entry per CDR3 protein. The sample lists approximately 120,000 distinct CDR3 sequences; more than 80% were seen once. The CDR3 runs to 15 residues. Germline V gene lookup returns CDR1 LGHDT and CDR2 YNNKEL (reference sequence). The junction had 7 bases not matched to a gene; V was cut back by 4 bases and J by 3 bases. Sample: CD8+ T cells from PBMCs. The rearrangement links TRBV3-1 to TRBJ2-7; TRBD1 matches at 9 bases. The sequence was obtained from a human donor with multiple sclerosis. CDR3 loop: CASSLRGQGIYEQYF. The CDR3 nucleotides read TGTGCCAGCAGCCTCCGGGGACAGGGTATCTACGAGCAGTACTTC.